Sequencing of this TCR beta chain was carried out in a study of T cell responses to AZD1222 COVID-19 vaccine (TCRdb year 2021). Regarding the study in general: TCR sequencing covered some 250 trial participants: 200 to 210 given two doses of AZD1222 and about 26 given two doses of MenACWY control vaccine. Trial participants were enrolled into age subgroups of 18-55, 56-69 and 70-plus years, which contained about 150, 27 and 61 TCR-sequenced participants, respectively. The paper's findings and limits, for the study overall: Reportedly, close to half of the unique spike-specific TCRs recognized epitopes lying outside the regions that are mutated in the B.1.351 and B.1.1.7 variants. After two AZD1222 doses, spike-specific TCR breadth and depth were significantly higher than at day 0 and than in MenACWY recipients. Because no day 14 peak-response samples were available, repertoires were characterized only after the peak T cell response. The 56-69-year group was small, and its depth increase did not reach significance, likely because of low power. CD4 TCRs associated with the vaccine covered the entire spike protein, and the dominant responses were in regions 160-218 and 743-854. Only five to seven AZD1222 recipients were SARS-CoV-2 seropositive at baseline, limiting conclusions about previously exposed vaccinees. Participants were mostly white British, with more females than males. The authors suggested clonal diversity may have been underestimated.

The time point label for this specimen denotes: about 28 days (+/-7) after the second vaccine dose. AZD1222 recipients whose second dose came at about 4 weeks and those whose second dose came at about 12 weeks were combined into one group, since spike-specific TCR depth and breadth did not differ between the two schedules. Vaccinee samples came from UK trials COV001 and COV002, including a single-blind randomized controlled phase 2/3 trial of AZD1222 (ChAdOx1 nCoV-19) in healthy adults. For TCRbeta chain sequencing, PBMC samples were collected from trial participants at day 0 and at day 28 after the second dose. The CDR3 regions of human TCRbeta chains were analyzed by immunosequencing. The study's processing was this. Repertoire TCRs were checked for matches against a reference library of SARS-CoV-2-specific TCRs that had been generated using the MIRA antigen-specificity platform. Breadth meant the fraction of unique TCRs that were SARS-CoV-2-associated, whereas depth meant the fraction of total T cells that were SARS-CoV-2-associated. Each spike-specific TCR was assigned to its reactive spike region and to a CD4 or CD8 class using the MIRA data. Log10-transformed breadth and depth values were compared by one-way ANOVA with Sidak's multiple comparisons tests. Drawn from immuneACCESS, this table holds only the in-frame rearrangements with V and J called that TCRdb kept. Clones are partly lost; checked studies trace under half to an unresolved V gene and leave the rest unexplained. D and trimming were read from the DNA, whereas the V and J calls and clone size are those reported in that table. Across this sample there are about 130,000 clones, with 90% to 95% seen only once. 6.5% to 8% of the sample lies in the top ten.

CDR1 and CDR2 are read off the germline V gene as SGHTA and FQGTGA. A distance of 10 bases separates the germline ends of V and J, which lose 1 base and 6 bases respectively. The CDR3 numbers 15 residues from cysteine through phenylalanine. Of the read, only the CDR3 DNA is kept; its 45 bases are in frame from base 1. Comments on this clone: The antigen this receptor binds is unknown. No clone much larger than this one lies a single base away; base qualities are absent.

The sample was peripheral blood, taken 28 days after the second AZD1222 dose. This TCR was sampled from an adult who received the AZD1222 COVID-19 vaccine. The rearranged chain carries TRBV7-3 and TRBJ1-6; TRBD1 could be the D gene, as 5 bases match. For the CDR3, the sequence is CASSLNTGTNSPLHF. The bases are TGTGCCAGCAGCTTAAACACGGGGACTAATTCACCCCTCCACTTT. The CDR3, completed at both ends by the reference TRBV7-3 and TRBJ1-6 genes, gives the full variable domain GAGVSQTPSNKVTEKGKYVELRCDPISGHTALYWYRQSLGQGPEFLIYFQGTGAADDSGLPNDRFFAVRPEGSVSTLKIQRTERGDSAVYLCASSLNTGTNSPLHFGNGTRLTVT.